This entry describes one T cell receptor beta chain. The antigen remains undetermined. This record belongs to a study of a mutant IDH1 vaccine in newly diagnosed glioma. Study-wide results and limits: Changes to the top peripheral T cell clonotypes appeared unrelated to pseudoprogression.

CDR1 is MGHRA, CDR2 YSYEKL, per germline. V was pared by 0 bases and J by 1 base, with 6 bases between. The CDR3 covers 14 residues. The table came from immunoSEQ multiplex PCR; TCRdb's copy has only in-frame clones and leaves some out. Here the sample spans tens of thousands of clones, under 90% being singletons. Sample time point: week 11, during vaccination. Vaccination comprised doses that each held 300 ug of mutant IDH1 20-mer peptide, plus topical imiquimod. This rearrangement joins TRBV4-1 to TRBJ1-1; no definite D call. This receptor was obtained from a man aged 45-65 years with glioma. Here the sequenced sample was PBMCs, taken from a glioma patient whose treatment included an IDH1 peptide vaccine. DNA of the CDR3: TGCGCCAGCAGCCAAGAGCGACCGAACACTGAAGCTTTCTTT. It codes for CASSQERPNTEAFF.